This TCR beta chain derives from a study of blood T cell repertoires in COVID-19. V lost 3 bases and J lost 0, with 3 bases in between. The V gene's germline CDR1 is LNHDA and CDR2 SQIVND (reference sequence). The CDR3 has 13 amino acids. This clone appeared a few times. Generated by immunoSEQ multiplex PCR, the TCRdb table keeps only in-frame clones and is missing some. The sample carries 110,000 or so clones, 84% recorded once. The TCR comes from an elderly woman with active or convalescent COVID-19. Sequenced: peripheral blood. The chain employs TRBV19 and TRBJ1-3; D remains unclear. The DNA for the CDR3 is TGTGCCAGTAGTATTAACTCTGGAAACACCATATATTTT. This codes for CASSINSGNTIYF. The full variable domain, with the rest looked up from reference TRBV19 and TRBJ1-3, is DGGITQSPKYLFRKEGQNVTLSCEQNLNHDAMYWYRQDPGQGLRLIYYSQIVNDFQKGDIAEGYSVSREKKESFPLTVTSAQKNPTAFYLCASSINSGNTIYFGEGSWLTVV.